The TCR beta chain under discussion was sequenced for a study of radiotherapy plus CTLA-4 blockade in lung cancer. Libraries were prepared by immunoSEQ multiplex PCR; TCRdb keeps only in-frame clonotypes and omits some of them. Among some 100,000 clones, 78% were seen once, and the ten largest hold roughly 5%. Trimming removed 1 base from V and 1 base from J, with 11 bases in between. This CDR3 contains 16 residues. Germline V gene sequence: CDR1 SGHVS, CDR2 FQNEAQ. Patients had chemo-refractory metastatic non-small-cell lung cancer and received focal radiation plus CTLA-4 blockade that used ipilimumab.

This specimen consisted of peripheral blood, obtained from a patient treated with radiotherapy plus ipilimumab. The source is a human donor with non-small cell lung cancer who had a partial response to radiotherapy plus ipilimumab. The chain combines TRBV7-8 with TRBJ1-5; D uncertain. CDR3 nucleotides: TGTGCCAGCAGCTTAGTGGTGCGGTACAGCAATCAGCCCCAGCATTTT. Encoded protein: CASSLVVRYSNQPQHF.